Shown below are 12 T cell receptor beta chains from a single sample sequenced in a study of regulatory T cells in long-lasting Graves disease. CDR3 regions were amplified by Arm-PCR using iRepertoire HTBI primers to build TCR beta libraries. TCRdb processed the multiplex PCR reads anew with MiXCR; each CDR3 protein has one entry. This table has hundreds of thousands of distinct CDR3 sequences, roughly a sixth appearing once. The time point denotes: newly diagnosed GD, antithyroid drugs for less than 3 months. The authors made the TCR library using RNA they extracted from PBMCs. The same data also contributed to another study, on T cells in Graves' hyperthyroidism and ophthalmopathy.

The specimen comprised peripheral blood mononuclear cells (PBMCs), sampled at new diagnosis, from a patient treated with antithyroid drugs. The receptors were sampled from a woman between 40 and 65 years old with Graves disease.

This clonotype was observed a few times. The V gene is TRBV19, the J gene TRBJ1-2; TRBD1 matches at 10 bases. V lost 5 bases and J lost 4; bases outside the gene matches: 7. CDR1 and CDR2 (germline): LNHDA, SQIVND (reference sequence). This CDR3 has 15 amino acids. The CDR3 coding sequence is TGTGCCAGTAGTGCGGGACAGGGGAGGACCTATGGCTACACCTTC. It yields the protein CASSAGQGRTYGYTF.

The V call is TRBV11-2, the J call TRBJ2-2; D possibly uses TRBD1 or TRBD2 (5 bases each). Germline V CDR1 and CDR2: SGHAT, FQNNGV. The CDR3 covers 15 residues. The V gene lost 6 bases and the J gene lost 3 bases, with 14 bases spanning the gap. As DNA, the CDR3 is TGTGCCAGCAGTTCCCGGGGCACCTACACCGGGGAGCTGTTTTTT. Translated, it gives CASSSRGTYTGELFF.

This clonotype appeared a few times. The chain is built from TRBV9 and TRBJ2-2, with 7 positions matching TRBD2. There are 16 residues in the CDR3. Trimming removed 0 bases from V and 4 bases from J; junction bases left unmatched: 6. Looked up from germline, CDR1 is SGDLS and CDR2 is YYNGEE. Here the CDR3 DNA reads TGTGCCAGCAGCGTAGGGCTAGCGGCCTCCACCGGGGAGCTGTTTTTT. Translated: CASSVGLAASTGELFF.

There are many counts of this clonotype. V usage is TRBV20-1 and J usage is TRBJ1-1; D is unresolved. The CDR3 runs 12 residues. The V and J ends lost 6 bases and 7 bases respectively, with 15 bases between them. Germline CDR1 and CDR2: DFQATT and SNEGSKA (reference sequence). CDR3 coding DNA: TGCAGTGCATACAATCCCCACGGTGAAGCTTTCTTT. The encoded protein is CSAYNPHGEAFF.

This clonotype was recorded many times. The CDR3 protein is CASSKGRGRGHEQYF. The CDR3 nucleotides read TGTGCCAGCAGTAAGGGGCGGGGCAGGGGGCACGAGCAGTACTTC. The chain employs TRBV27 and TRBJ2-7, with 8 bases identical to TRBD1. Germline CDR1 reads MNHEY; CDR2 reads SMNVEV (reference sequence). Trimming took 5 bases from V and 5 from J; bases not matched to a gene: 11. The CDR3 sequence is 15 residues long.

As regards this clonotype: A much bigger clone sits one base away, suggesting this may be a read error. The chain couples TRBV6-2 or TRBV6-3 to TRBJ1-5, with D perhaps matching TRBD1 (5 bases). Germline values: CDR1 MNHEY, CDR2 SVGEGT. V was pared by 6 bases and J by 2 bases, with 14 bases between. CDR3 length equals 15 residues. CDR3 DNA sequence: TGTGCCAGCAGCGTCGAAGGGGCCTGCAATCAGCCCCAGCATTTT. Amino acid sequence: CASSVEGACNQPQHF.

Of note for this clonotype: A much larger clone differs from this one at a single base, so this may be a read error. V and J are TRBV28 and TRBJ1-5; the D is unclear. Between the trimmed V and J ends, which lost 5 bases and 1 base, there was a span of 12 bases. In germline, CDR1 is MDHEN, CDR2 SYDVKM. The CDR3 has 15 amino acids. The CDR3 here is CASSPHKGSNQPQHF. CDR3 nucleotide sequence: TGTGCCAGCAGTCCCCACAAGGGAAGCAATCAGCCCCAGCATTTT.

This clonotype came up many times. This sequence joins TRBV11-2 and TRBJ2-5, with 8 bases fitting TRBD1. The germline V gene has CDR1 SGHAT and CDR2 FQNNGV. This CDR3 is 16 amino acids long. With V trimmed by 2 bases and J by 5 bases, 10 bases remained unmatched. The CDR3 is CASSLYRTGSVETQYF. CDR3 coding DNA: TGTGCCAGCAGCTTATACCGGACAGGGAGTGTGGAGACCCAGTACTTC.

This clonotype was seen ten or more times. The chain has TRBV2 and TRBJ2-3; no reliable D call. The DNA end is a closer match to TRBJ1-1, so the J assignment may be wrong. This CDR3 is built from 10 residues. Germline V gene data show CDR1 as SNHLY and CDR2 as FYNNEI. CDR3 bases: TGTGCCAGCAGTGACAGGAGAGCTTTCTTT. As protein: CASSDRRAFF.

Concerning this clonotype itself: A much larger clone is a single base away; this may be a read error. The chain has TRBV4-1 and TRBJ2-3, with TRBD2 identical over 8 bases. Germline V gene data show CDR1 as MGHRA and CDR2 as YSYEKL. The CDR3 loop spans 18 amino acids. DNA for the CDR3: TGCGCCAGAAGCCAAGTGGTGTTAGTCGGGGGGGACACAGATACGCAGTATTTT. It codes for CARSQVVLVGGDTDTQYF.

This clonotype showed up just a few times. This chain joins TRBV20-1 and TRBJ1-1, with TRBD1 as a possible D gene (5 bases). The CDR3 runs 14 residues. Germline V CDR1 and CDR2: DFQATT, SNEGSKA (reference sequence). V lost 5 bases and J 4 bases, leaving 17 bases between the germline ends. The CDR3 is CSASRTRGGTEAFF. The CDR3, as DNA: TGCAGTGCTTCACGGACACGGGGGGGCACTGAAGCTTTCTTT.

This chain uses TRBV6-1 with TRBJ2-7; 9 bases are a match to TRBD1. Germline V gene data show CDR1 as MNHNS and CDR2 as SASEGT. V trimming: 7 bases; J trimming: 3 bases; junction bases outside the gene matches: 7. The CDR3 is 14 residues long. Written as DNA, the CDR3 is TGTGCCAGCACAAAGACAGGGGGTAACTACGAGCAGTACTTC. Translating it yields CASTKTGGNYEQYF.